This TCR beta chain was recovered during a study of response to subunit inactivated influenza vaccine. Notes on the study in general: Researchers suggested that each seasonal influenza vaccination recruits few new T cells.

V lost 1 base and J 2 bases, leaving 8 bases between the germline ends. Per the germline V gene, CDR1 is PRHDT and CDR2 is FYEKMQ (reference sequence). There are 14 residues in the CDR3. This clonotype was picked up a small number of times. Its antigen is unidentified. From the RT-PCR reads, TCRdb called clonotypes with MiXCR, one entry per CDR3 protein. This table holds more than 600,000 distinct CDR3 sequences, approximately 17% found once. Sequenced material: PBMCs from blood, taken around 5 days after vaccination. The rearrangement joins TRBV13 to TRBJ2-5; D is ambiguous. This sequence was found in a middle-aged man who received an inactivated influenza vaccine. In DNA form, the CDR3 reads TGTGCCAGCAGCTTAGCACGAAAACAAGAGACCCAGTACTTC. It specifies CASSLARKQETQYF.